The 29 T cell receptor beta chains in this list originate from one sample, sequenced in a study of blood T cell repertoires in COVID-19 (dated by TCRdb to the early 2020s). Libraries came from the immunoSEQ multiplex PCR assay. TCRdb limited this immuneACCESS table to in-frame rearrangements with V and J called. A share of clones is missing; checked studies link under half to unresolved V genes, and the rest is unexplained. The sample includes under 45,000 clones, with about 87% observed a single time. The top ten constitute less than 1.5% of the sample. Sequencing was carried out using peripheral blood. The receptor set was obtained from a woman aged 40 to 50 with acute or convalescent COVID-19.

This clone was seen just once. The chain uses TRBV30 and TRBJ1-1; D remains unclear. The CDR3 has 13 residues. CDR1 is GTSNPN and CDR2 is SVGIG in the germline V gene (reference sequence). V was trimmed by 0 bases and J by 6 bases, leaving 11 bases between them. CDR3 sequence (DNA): TGTGCCTGGAGTGTACCGGAGGTCGCTGAAGCTTTCTTT. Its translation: CAWSVPEVAEAFF.

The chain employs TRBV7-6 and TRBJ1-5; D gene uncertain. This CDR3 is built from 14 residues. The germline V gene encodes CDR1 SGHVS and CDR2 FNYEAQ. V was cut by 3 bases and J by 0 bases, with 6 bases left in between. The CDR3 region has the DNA TGTGCCAGCAGCTTCGGGGATAGCAATCAGCCCCAGCATTTT. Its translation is CASSFGDSNQPQHF.

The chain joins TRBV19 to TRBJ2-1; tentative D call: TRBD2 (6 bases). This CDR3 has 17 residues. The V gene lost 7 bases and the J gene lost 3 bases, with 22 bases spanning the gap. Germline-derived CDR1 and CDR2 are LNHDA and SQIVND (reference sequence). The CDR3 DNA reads TGTGCCAGTACTTCCCCCGGGACTTCCTTTCTCTACAATGAGCAGTTCTTC. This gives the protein CASTSPGTSFLYNEQFF.

CDR3 nucleotides: TGTGCCAGCAGCCGGGACAATCCGGGATCACCCCTCCACTTT. Its protein is CASSRDNPGSPLHF. V usage is TRBV7-2 and J usage is TRBJ1-6, with D maybe TRBD1 (6 bases). The V gene's germline CDR1 is SGHTA and CDR2 FQGNSA. The CDR3 is made up of 14 amino acids. With 5 bases removed from V and 10 bases from J, the gap between germline ends came to 15 bases.

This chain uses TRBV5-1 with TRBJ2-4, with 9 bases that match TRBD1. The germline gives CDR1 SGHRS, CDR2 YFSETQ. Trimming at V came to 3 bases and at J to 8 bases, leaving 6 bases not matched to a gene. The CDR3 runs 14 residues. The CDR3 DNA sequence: TGCGCCAGCAGCTCGGACAGGGGAGGGGACATTCAGTACTTC. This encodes CASSSDRGGDIQYF.

This CDR3 reads CSDRGGTYNEQFF. The CDR3 bases are TGCAGCGACAGGGGGGGAACTTACAATGAGCAGTTCTTC. The chain combines TRBV29-1 with TRBJ2-1, with D tentatively TRBD1 (8 bases). Trimming took off 7 bases at V and 4 bases at J, with 14 bases between the two ends. Germline assignment: CDR1 SQVTM and CDR2 ANQGSEA. This CDR3 is 13 amino acids long.

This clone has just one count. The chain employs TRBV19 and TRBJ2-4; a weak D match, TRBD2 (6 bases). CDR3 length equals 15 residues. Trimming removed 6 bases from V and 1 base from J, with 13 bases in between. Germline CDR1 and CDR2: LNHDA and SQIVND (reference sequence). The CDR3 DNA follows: TGTGCCAGTAGGCCCCCCGCGGGGGCCAAAAACATTCAGTACTTC. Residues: CASRPPAGAKNIQYF.

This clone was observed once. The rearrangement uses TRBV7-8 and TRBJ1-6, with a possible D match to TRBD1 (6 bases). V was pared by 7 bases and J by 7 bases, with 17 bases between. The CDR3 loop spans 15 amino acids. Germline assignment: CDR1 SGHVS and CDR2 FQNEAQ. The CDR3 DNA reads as TGTGCCAGCACCCAAACACAGGGCTCAAATTCACCCCTCCACTTT. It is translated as CASTQTQGSNSPLHF. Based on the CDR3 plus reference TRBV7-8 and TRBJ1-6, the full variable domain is GAGVSQSPRYKVAKRGQDVALRCDPISGHVSLFWYQQALGQGPEFLTYFQNEAQLDKSGLPSDRFFAERPEGSVSTLKIQRTQQEDSAVYLCASTQTQGSNSPLHFGNGTRLTVT.

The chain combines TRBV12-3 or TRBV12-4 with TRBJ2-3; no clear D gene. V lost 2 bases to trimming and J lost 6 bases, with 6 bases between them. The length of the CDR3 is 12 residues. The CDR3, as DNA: TGTGCCAGCAGTTTATTCGGGGATACGCAGTATTTT. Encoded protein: CASSLFGDTQYF.

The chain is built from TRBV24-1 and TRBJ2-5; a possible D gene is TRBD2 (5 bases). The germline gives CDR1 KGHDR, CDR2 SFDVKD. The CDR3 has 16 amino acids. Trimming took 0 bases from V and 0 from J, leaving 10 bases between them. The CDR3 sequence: CATSDLEGLDQETQYF. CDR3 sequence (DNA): TGTGCCACCAGTGATTTGGAGGGTCTTGACCAAGAGACCCAGTACTTC.

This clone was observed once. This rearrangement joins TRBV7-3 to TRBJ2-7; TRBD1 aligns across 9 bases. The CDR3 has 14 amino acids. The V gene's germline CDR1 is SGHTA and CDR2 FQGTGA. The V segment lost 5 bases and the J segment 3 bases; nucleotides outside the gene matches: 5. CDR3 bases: TGTGCCAGCAGCCAAACAGGGGGCAGCTACGAGCAGTACTTC. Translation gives CASSQTGGSYEQYF.

The CDR3 sequence: CASSQDVGGVTEAFF. The CDR3 coding sequence is TGCGCCAGCAGCCAAGATGTAGGGGGCGTCACTGAAGCTTTCTTT. The genes are TRBV4-1 and TRBJ1-1; 7 nucleotides align to TRBD1. Germline V gene sequence: CDR1 MGHRA, CDR2 YSYEKL. V was clipped by 0 bases and J by 4 bases; unmatched bases: 5. This CDR3 is 15 amino acids long.

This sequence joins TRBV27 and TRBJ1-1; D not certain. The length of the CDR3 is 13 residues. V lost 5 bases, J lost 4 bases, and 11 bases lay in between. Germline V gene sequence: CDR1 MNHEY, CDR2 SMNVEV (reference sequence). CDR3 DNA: TGTGCCAGCAGTCCGGACTGGGGCACTGAAGCTTTCTTT. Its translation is CASSPDWGTEAFF.

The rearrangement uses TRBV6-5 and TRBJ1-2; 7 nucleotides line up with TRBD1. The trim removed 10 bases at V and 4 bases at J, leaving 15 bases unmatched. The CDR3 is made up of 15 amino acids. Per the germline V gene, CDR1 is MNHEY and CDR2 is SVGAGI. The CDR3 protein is CATRLSTGMTYGYTF. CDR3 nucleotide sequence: TGTGCCACCCGGCTTTCGACAGGGATGACCTATGGCTACACCTTC.

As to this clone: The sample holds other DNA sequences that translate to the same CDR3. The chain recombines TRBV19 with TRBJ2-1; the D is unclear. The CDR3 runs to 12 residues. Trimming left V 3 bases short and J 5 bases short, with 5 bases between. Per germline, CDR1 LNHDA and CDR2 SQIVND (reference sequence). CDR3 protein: CASSILDNEQFF. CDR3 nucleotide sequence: TGTGCCAGTAGTATCCTCGACAATGAGCAGTTCTTC.

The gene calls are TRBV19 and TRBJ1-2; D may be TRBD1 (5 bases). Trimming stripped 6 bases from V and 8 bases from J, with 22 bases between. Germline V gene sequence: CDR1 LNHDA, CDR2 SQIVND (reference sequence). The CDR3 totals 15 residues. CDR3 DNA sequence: TGTGCCAGTAGCACTGGGGGGGTTGGACTTAAGGGCTACACCTTC. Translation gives CASSTGGVGLKGYTF.

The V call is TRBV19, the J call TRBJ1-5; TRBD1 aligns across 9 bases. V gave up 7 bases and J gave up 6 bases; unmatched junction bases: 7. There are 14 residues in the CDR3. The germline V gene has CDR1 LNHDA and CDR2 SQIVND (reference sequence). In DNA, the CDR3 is TGTGCCAGTACCAGGGACAGGGAAGGTCAGCCCCAGCATTTT. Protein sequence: CASTRDREGQPQHF.

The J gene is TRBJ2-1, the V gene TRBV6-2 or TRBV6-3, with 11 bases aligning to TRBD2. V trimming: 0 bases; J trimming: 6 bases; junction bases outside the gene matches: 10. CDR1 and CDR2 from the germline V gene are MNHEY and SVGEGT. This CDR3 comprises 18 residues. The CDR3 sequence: CASSYSSTTSGGPNEQFF. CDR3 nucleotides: TGTGCCAGCAGTTACTCCTCGACTACTAGCGGGGGCCCCAATGAGCAGTTCTTC.

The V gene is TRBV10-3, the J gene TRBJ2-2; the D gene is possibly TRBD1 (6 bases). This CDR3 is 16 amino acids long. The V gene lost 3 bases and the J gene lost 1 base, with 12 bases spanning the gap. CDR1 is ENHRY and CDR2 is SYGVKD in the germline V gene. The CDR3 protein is CAISEVQGQNTGELFF. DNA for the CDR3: TGTGCCATCAGTGAAGTACAGGGACAGAACACCGGGGAGCTGTTTTTT.

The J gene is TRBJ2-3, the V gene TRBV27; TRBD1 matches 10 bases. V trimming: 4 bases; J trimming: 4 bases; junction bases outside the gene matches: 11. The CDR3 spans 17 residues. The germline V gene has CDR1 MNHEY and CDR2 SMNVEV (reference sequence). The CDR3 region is CASSSRPGQGRADTQYF. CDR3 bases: TGTGCCAGCAGTTCACGACCGGGACAGGGGAGGGCAGATACGCAGTATTTT.

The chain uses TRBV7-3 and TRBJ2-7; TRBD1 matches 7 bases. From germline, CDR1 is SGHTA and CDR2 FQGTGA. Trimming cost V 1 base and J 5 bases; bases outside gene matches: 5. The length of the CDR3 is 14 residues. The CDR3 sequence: CASSLMGTANEQYF. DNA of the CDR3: TGTGCCAGCAGCTTAATGGGGACAGCAAACGAGCAGTACTTC. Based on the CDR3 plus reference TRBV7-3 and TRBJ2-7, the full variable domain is GAGVSQTPSNKVTEKGKYVELRCDPISGHTALYWYRQSLGQGPEFLIYFQGTGAADDSGLPNDRFFAVRPEGSVSTLKIQRTERGDSAVYLCASSLMGTANEQYFGPGTRLTVT.

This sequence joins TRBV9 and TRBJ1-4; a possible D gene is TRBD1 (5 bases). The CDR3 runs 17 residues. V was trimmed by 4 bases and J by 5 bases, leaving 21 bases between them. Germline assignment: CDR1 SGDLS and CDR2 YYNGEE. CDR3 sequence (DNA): TGTGCCAGCAGCCTTGGGGCTGTAGACAGCCGAAATGAAAAACTGTTTTTT. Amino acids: CASSLGAVDSRNEKLFF.

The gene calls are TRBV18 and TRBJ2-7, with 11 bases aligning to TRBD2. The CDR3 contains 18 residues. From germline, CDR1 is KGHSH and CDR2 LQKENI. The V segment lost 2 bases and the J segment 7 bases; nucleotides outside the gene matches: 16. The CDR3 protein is CASSPYKLAGGTAGEQYF. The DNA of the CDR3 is TGTGCCAGCTCACCATATAAGCTAGCGGGAGGAACAGCGGGGGAGCAGTACTTC.

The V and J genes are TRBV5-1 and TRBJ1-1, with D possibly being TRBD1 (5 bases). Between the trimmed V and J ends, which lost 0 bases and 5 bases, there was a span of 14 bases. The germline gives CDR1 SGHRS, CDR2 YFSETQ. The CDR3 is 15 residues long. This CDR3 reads CASSLDAIGGTEAFF. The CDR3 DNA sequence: TGCGCCAGCAGCTTGGACGCGATTGGGGGGACTGAAGCTTTCTTT.

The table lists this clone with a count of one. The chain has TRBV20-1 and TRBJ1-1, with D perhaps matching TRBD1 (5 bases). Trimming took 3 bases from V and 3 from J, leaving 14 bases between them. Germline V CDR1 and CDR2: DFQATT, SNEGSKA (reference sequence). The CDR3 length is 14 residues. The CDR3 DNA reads TGCAGTGCTAGTTCCCCCGGGGGTTACACTGAAGCTTTCTTT. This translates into CSASSPGGYTEAFF.

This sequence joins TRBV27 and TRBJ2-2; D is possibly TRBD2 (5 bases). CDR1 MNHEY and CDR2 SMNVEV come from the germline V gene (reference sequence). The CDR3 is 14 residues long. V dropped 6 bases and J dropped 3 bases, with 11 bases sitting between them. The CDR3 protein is CASRRTSHTGELFF. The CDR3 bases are TGTGCCAGCAGGAGGACTTCCCACACCGGGGAGCTGTTTTTT.

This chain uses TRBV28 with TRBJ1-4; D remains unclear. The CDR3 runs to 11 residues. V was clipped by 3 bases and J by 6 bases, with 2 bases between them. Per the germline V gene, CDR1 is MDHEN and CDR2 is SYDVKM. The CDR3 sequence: CASSFDEKLFF. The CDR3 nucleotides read TGTGCCAGCAGTTTCGATGAAAAACTGTTTTTT.

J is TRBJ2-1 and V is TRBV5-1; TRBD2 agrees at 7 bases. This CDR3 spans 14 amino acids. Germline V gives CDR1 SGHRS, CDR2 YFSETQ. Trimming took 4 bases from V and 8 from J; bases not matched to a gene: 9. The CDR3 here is CASSPQRGIDEQFF. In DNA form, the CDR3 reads TGCGCCAGCAGCCCCCAGCGGGGAATCGATGAGCAGTTCTTC.

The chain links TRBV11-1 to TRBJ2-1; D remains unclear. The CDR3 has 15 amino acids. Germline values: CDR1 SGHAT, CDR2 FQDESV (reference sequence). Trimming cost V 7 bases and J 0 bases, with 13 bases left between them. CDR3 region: CASIPTRHSYNEQFF. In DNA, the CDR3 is TGTGCCAGCATCCCGACACGTCACTCCTACAATGAGCAGTTCTTC. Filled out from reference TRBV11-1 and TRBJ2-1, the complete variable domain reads EAEVAQSPRYKITEKSQAVAFWCDPISGHATLYWYRQILGQGPELLVQFQDESVVDDSQLPKDRFSAERLKGVDSTLKIQPAELGDSAMYLCASIPTRHSYNEQFFGPGTRLTVL.